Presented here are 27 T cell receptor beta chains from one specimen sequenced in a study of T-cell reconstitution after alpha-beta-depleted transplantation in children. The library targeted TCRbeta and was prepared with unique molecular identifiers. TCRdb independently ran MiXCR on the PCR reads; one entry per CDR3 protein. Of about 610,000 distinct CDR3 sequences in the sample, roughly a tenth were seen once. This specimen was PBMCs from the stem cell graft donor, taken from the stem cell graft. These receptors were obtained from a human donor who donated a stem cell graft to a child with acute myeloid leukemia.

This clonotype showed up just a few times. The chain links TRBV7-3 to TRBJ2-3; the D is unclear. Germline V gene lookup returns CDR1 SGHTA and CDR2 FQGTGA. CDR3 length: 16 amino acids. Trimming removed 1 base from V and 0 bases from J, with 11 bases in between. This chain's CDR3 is CASSLKGARSTDTQYF. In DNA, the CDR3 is TGTGCCAGCAGCTTAAAAGGAGCTAGAAGCACAGATACGCAGTATTTT.

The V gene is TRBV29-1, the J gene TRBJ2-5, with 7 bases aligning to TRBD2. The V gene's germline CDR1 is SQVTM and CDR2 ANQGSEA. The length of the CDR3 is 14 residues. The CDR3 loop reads CSSLKGGGQETQYF. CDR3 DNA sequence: TGCAGTTCTTTGAAAGGCGGGGGTCAAGAGACCCAGTACTTC.

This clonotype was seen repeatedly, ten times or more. CDR3 coding DNA: TGTGCCAGCAGTGAAAAGAATCGGGGGAACACCGGGGAGCTGTTTTTT. Residues: CASSEKNRGNTGELFF. V gene TRBV2 combines with J gene TRBJ2-2, with D possibly TRBD2 on 5 matching bases. The CDR3 spans 16 residues. Germline assignment: CDR1 SNHLY and CDR2 FYNNEI. The ends were cut back, 2 bases at V and 1 base at J, with 11 bases in the middle.

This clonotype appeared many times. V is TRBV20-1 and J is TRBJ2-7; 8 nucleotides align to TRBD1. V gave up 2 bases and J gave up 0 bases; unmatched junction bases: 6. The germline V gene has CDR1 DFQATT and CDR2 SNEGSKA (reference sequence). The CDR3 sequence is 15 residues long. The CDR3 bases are TGCAGTGCTAGACCACCCGGGACAGGCTCCTACGAGCAGTACTTC. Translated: CSARPPGTGSYEQYF.

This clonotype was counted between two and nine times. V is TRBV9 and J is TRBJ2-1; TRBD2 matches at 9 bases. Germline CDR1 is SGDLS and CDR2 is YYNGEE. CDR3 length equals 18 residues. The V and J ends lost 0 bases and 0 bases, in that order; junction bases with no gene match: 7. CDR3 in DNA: TGTGCCAGCAGCGTAGGGCTAGCGGGATCCAGCTCCTACAATGAGCAGTTCTTC. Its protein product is CASSVGLAGSSSYNEQFF.

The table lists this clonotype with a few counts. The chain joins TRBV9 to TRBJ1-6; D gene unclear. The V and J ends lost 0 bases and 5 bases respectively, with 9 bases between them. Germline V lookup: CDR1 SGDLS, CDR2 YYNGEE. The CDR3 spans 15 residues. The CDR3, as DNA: TGTGCCAGCAGCGTAGCTCAGTCGGATAATTCACCCCTCCACTTT. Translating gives CASSVAQSDNSPLHF.

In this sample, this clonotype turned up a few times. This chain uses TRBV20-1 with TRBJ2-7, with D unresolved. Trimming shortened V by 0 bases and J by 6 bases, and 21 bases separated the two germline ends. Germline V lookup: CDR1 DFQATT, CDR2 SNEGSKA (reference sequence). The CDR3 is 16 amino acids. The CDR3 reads CSARDKRAVLTGEQYF. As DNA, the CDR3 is TGCAGTGCTAGAGATAAAAGGGCGGTCCTAACTGGCGAGCAGTACTTC.

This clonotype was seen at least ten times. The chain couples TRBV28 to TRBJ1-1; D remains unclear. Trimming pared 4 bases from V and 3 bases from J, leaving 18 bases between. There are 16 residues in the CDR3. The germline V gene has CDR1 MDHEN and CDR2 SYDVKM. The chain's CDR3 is CASSSPLRASDTEAFF. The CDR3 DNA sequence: TGTGCCAGCAGTTCCCCTCTCCGGGCCAGCGACACTGAAGCTTTCTTT.

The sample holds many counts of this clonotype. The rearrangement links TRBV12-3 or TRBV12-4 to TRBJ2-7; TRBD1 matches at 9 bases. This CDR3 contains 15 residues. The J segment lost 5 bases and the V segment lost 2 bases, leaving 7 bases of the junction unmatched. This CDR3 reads CASSLIGTGFDEQYF. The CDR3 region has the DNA TGTGCCAGCAGTTTAATTGGGACAGGGTTCGACGAGCAGTACTTC.

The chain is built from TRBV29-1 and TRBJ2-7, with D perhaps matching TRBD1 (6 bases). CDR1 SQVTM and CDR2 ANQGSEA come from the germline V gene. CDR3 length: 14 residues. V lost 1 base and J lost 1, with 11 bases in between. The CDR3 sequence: CSVEGGRGSYEQYF. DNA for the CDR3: TGCAGCGTTGAAGGTGGCAGGGGTTCCTACGAGCAGTACTTC.

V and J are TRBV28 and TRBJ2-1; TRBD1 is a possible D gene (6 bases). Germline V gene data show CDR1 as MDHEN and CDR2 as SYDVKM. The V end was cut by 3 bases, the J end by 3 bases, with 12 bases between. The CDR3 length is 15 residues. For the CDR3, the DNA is TGTGCCAGCAGTTTTCCGGGACAAGTCTACAATGAGCAGTTCTTC. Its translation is CASSFPGQVYNEQFF.

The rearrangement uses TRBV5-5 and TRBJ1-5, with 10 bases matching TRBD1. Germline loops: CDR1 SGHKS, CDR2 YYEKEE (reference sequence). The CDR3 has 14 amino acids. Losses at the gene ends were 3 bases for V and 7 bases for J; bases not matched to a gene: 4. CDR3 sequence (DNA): TGTGCCAGCAGCTGGGGGACAGGGGACCAGCCCCAGCATTTT. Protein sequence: CASSWGTGDQPQHF.

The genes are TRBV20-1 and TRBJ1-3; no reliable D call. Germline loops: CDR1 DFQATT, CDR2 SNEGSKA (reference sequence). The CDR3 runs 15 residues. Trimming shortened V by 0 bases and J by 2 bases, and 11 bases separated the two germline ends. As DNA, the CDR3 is TGCAGTGCTAGAGATTCAACTGGGGCTGGAAACACCATATATTTT. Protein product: CSARDSTGAGNTIYF.

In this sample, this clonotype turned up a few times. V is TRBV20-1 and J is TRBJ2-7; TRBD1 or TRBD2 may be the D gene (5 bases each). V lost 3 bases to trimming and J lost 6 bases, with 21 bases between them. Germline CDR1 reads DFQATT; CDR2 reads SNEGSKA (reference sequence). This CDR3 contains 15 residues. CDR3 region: CSARSLGTARSEQYF. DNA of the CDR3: TGCAGTGCTAGGAGCCTCGGGACCGCTCGTTCCGAGCAGTACTTC.

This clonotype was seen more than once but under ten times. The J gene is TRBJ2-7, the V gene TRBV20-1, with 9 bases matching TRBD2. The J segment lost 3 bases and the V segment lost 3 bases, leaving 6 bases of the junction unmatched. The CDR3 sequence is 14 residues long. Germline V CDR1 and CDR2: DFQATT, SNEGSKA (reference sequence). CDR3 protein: CSARAVTSGYEQYF. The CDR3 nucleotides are TGCAGTGCTAGGGCCGTGACTAGCGGCTACGAGCAGTACTTC.

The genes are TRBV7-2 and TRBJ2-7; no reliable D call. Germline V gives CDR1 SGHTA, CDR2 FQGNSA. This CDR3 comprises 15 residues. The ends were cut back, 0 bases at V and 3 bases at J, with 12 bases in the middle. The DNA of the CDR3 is TGTGCCAGCAGCTTAGCCCCGGACGGCTTCTACGAGCAGTACTTC. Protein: CASSLAPDGFYEQYF. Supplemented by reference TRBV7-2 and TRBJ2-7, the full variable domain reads GAGVSQSPSNKVTEKGKDVELRCDPISGHTALYWYRQSLGQGLEFLIYFQGNSAPDKSGLPSDRFSAERTGGSVSTLTIQRTQQEDSAVYLCASSLAPDGFYEQYFGPGTRLTVT.

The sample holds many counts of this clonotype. The CDR3 nucleotides are TGCAGTGCTAGAGATTCCGACCGGTACCAAGAGACCCAGTACTTC. Its translation is CSARDSDRYQETQYF. This rearrangement joins TRBV20-1 to TRBJ2-5; D unclear. The CDR3 covers 15 residues. Germline V CDR1 and CDR2: DFQATT, SNEGSKA (reference sequence). Deletions cut 0 bases from V and 0 bases from J, with 11 bases between.

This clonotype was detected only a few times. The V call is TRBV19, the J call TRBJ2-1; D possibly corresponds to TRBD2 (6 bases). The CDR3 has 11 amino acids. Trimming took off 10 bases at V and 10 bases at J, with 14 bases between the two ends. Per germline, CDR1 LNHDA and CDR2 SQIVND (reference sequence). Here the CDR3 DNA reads TGTGCCACTACCTGGGGAGGCGAGCAGTTCTTC. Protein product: CATTWGGEQFF. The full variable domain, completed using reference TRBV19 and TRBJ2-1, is DGGITQSPKYLFRKEGQNVTLSCEQNLNHDAMYWYRQDPGQGLRLIYYSQIVNDFQKGDIAEGYSVSREKKESFPLTVTSAQKNPTAFYLCATTWGGEQFFGPGTRLTVL.

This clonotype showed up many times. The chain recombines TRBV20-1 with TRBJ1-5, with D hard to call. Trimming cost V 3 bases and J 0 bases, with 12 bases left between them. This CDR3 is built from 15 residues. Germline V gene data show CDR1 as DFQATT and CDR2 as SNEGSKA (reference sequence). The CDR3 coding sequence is TGCAGTGCTAGTGTGTCATCTTATAGCAATCAGCCCCAGCATTTT. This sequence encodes CSASVSSYSNQPQHF.

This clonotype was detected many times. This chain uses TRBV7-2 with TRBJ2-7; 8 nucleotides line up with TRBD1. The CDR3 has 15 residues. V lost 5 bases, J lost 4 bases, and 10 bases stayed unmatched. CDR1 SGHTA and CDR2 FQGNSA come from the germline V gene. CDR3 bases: TGTGCCAGCAGCCTCCTGGCAGGGGGCTTGTACGAGCAGTACTTC. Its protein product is CASSLLAGGLYEQYF.

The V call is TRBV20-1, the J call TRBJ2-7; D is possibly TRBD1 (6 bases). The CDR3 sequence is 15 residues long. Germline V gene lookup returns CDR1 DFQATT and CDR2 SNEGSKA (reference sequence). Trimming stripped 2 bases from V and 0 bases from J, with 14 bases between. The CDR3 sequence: CSARFRQASSYEQYF. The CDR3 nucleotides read TGCAGTGCTAGATTCAGACAGGCGAGCTCCTACGAGCAGTACTTC.

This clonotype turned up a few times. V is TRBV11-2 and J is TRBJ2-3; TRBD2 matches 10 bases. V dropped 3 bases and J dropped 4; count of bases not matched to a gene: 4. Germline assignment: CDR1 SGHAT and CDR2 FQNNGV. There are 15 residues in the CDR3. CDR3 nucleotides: TGTGCCAGCAGCTTTCTAGCGGGAGTACCAGATACGCAGTATTTT. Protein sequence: CASSFLAGVPDTQYF.

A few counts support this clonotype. The CDR3 protein is CASSFLTSTLAGELFF. DNA for the CDR3: TGTGCCAGCAGTTTCTTGACTAGTACCTTGGCCGGGGAGCTGTTTTTT. This chain uses TRBV27 with TRBJ2-2; D may be TRBD2 (6 bases). The CDR3 loop spans 16 amino acids. Trimming shortened V by 3 bases and J by 6 bases, and 17 bases separated the two germline ends. Germline V gene sequence: CDR1 MNHEY, CDR2 SMNVEV (reference sequence).

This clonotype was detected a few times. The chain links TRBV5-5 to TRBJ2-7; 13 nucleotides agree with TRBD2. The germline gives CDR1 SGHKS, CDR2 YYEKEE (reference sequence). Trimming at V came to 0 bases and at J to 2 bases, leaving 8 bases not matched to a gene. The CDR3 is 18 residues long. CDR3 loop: CASSLAKLGLAGTYEQYF. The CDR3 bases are TGTGCCAGCAGCTTGGCCAAGCTGGGACTAGCGGGAACCTACGAGCAGTACTTC.

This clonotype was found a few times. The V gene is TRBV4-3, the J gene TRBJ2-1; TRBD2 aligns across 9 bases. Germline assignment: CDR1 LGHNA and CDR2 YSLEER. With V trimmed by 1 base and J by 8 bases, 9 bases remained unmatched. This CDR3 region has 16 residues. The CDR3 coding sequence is TGCGCCAGCAGCCAAGGGCGGGAGGGCCCGGAATATGAGCAGTTCTTC. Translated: CASSQGREGPEYEQFF.

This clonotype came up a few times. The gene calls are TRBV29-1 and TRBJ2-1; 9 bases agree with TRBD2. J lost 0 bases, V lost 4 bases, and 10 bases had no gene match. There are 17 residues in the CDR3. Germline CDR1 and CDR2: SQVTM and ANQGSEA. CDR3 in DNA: TGCAGCGTTGCGCTCATAGCGGGAGACTCCTCCTACAATGAGCAGTTCTTC. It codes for CSVALIAGDSSYNEQFF.

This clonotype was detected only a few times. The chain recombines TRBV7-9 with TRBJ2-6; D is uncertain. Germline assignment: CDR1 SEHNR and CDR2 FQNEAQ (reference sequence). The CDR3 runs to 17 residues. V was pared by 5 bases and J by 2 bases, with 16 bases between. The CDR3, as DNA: TGTGCCAGCAGCCCCGTTGGGGTATCCACTGGGGCCAACGTCCTGACTTTC. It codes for CASSPVGVSTGANVLTF.